Below, one TCR beta chain is given with its context. Per the germline V gene, CDR1 is GTSNPN and CDR2 is SVGIG (reference sequence). The trim removed 3 bases at V and 7 bases at J, leaving 5 bases unmatched. The CDR3 length is 12 residues. The table came from immunoSEQ multiplex PCR; TCRdb's copy has only in-frame clones and leaves some out. The sample contains fewer than 3 million clones, approximately 90% of which appear only once. The source of the sample is a study of shared clonotypes between healthy human individuals. Turning to the study itself: For every donor, three CD4 naive, three CD4 memory, two CD8 naive and one CD8 memory plates were used.

The origin of this receptor is a man aged 18 to 29 in good health. Some clones in this sample may be carry-over from other donors' samples. Input material: naive CD4+ T cells from PBMCs. Regarding subset: CD45RA+ positively selected. The chain uses TRBV30 and TRBJ2-7; 8 nucleotides agree with TRBD1. The CDR3 loop is CAWSQGAWEQYF. The DNA for the CDR3 is TGTGCCTGGAGCCAGGGGGCCTGGGAGCAGTACTTC.